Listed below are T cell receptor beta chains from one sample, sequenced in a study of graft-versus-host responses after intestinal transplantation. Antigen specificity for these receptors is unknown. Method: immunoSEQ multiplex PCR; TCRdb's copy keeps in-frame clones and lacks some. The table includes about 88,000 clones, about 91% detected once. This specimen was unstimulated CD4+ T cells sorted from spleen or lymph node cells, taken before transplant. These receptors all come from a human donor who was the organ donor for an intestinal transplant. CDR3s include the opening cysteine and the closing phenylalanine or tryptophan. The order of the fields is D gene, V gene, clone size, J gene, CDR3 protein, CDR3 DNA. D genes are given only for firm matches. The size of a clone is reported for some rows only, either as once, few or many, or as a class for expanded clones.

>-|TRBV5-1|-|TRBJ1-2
CASSAPDDRNYGYTF
TGCGCCAGCAGCGCCCCGGACGACAGGAACTATGGCTACACCTTC
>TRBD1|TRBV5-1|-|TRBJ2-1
CASNSGQGALNEQFF
TGCGCCAGCAACTCTGGACAGGGGGCGCTGAATGAGCAGTTCTTC
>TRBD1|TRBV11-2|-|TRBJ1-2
CASSALRGKDYGYTF
TGTGCCAGCAGCGCACTCAGGGGGAAGGACTATGGCTACACCTTC
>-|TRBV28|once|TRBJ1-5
CASSLFRGEGNQPQHF
TGTGCCAGCAGTTTATTCCGGGGGGAAGGCAATCAGCCCCAGCATTTT
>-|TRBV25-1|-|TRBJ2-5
CASIIETQYF
TGTGCCAGCATTATCGAGACCCAGTACTTC
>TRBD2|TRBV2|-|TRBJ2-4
CASSEFPAGTNIQYF
TGTGCCAGCAGTGAATTCCCAGCGGGGACAAACATTCAGTACTTC
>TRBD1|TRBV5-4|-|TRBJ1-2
CASSQKTGGWYGYTF
TGTGCCAGCAGCCAGAAGACAGGGGGCTGGTATGGCTACACCTTC
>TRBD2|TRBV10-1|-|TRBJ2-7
CASSESLSASGSYEQYF
TGCGCCAGCAGTGAGTCGCTATCGGCTAGCGGATCCTACGAGCAGTACTTC
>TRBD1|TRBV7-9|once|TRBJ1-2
CASSHRQGGYGYTF
TGTGCCAGCAGCCACCGACAGGGAGGCTATGGCTACACCTTC
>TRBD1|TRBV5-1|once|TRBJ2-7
CASSLRTGTLYEQYF
TGCGCCAGCAGCTTACGGACAGGTACCCTCTACGAGCAGTACTTC
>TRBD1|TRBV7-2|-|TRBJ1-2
CASSLTGGSLYGYTF
TGTGCCAGCAGCTTAACAGGGGGCTCGTTATATGGCTACACCTTC
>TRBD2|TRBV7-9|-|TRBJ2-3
CASSLEPGGDTQYF
TGTGCCAGCAGCTTAGAACCGGGGGGAGATACGCAGTATTTT
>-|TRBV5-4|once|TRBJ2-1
CASSSGGGLVYNEQFF
TGTGCCAGCAGCTCCGGTGGGGGACTGGTCTACAATGAGCAGTTCTTC
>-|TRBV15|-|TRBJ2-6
CATSRDQGGSGANVLTF
TGTGCCACCAGCAGAGATCAGGGGGGTTCTGGGGCCAACGTCCTGACTTTC
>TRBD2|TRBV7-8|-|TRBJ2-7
CASSGPKVVAGGLSYEQYF
TGTGCCAGCAGTGGGCCGAAGGTTGTAGCGGGAGGGTTATCCTACGAGCAGTACTTC
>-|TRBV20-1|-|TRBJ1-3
CSGLSGNTIYF
TGCAGTGGTCTCTCTGGAAACACCATATATTTT
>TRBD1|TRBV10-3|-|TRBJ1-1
CAIRGQGAEAFF
TGTGCCATCAGGGGACAGGGTGCTGAAGCTTTCTTT
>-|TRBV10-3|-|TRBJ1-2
CAISRDNNYGYTF
TGTGCCATCAGCCGGGACAATAACTATGGCTACACCTTC
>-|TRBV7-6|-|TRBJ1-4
CASSLGRVPNEKLFF
TGTGCCAGCAGCTTAGGCAGGGTCCCAAATGAAAAACTGTTTTTT
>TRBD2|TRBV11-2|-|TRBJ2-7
CASSLAGGDYEQYF
TGTGCCAGCAGCTTAGCGGGGGGGGACTACGAGCAGTACTTC
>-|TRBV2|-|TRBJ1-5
CARNPPRSYREYQPQHF
TGTGCCAGGAACCCGCCTCGTTCTTACAGGGAGTACCAGCCCCAGCATTTT
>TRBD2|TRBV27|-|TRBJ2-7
CASRSAGVYEQYF
TGTGCCAGCCGATCGGCGGGAGTTTACGAGCAGTACTTC
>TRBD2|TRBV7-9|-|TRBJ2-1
CASSWRSGEQFF
TGTGCCAGCAGTTGGCGTAGCGGGGAGCAGTTCTTC
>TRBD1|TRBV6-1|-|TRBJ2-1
CASSRQGWNEQFF
TGTGCCAGCAGCCGACAGGGTTGGAATGAGCAGTTCTTC
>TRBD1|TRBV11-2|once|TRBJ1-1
CASSSMDRGEAFF
TGTGCCAGCAGCTCAATGGACAGGGGGGAAGCTTTCTTT
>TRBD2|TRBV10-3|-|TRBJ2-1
CAITGGSFYNEQFF
TGTGCCATCACGGGCGGGAGTTTCTACAATGAGCAGTTCTTC
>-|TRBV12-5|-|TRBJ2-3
CASGLLDTQYF
TGTGCTAGTGGTTTGCTAGATACGCAGTATTTT
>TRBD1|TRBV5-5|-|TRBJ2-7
CASSSGTGAYEQYF
TGTGCCAGCAGCTCCGGGACAGGGGCCTACGAGCAGTACTTC